This T cell receptor beta chain was profiled in a study of control samples from healthy donors and cancer patients. Sequenced by immunoSEQ multiplex PCR; TCRdb stores in-frame clones only, minus some. The sample yields tens of thousands of clones, around 90% seen once. The V gene lost 5 bases and the J gene lost 4 bases, with 8 bases spanning the gap. This CDR3 contains 11 residues. Germline loops: CDR1 DFQATT, CDR2 SNEGSKA (reference sequence). Source material: PBMCs. The sequence was collected from a man aged 55 to 70 with colorectal cancer. The chain uses TRBV20-1 and TRBJ1-1; unclear D gene. CDR3 nucleotides: TGCAGTGCTCCAGTAGGCACTGAAGCTTTCTTT. As protein: CSAPVGTEAFF.